The 24 T cell receptor beta chains in this list originate from one sample, sequenced in a study of OX40 agonist ivuxolimab in advanced cancers. Libraries were made using the immunoSEQ multiplex PCR assay. The table comes from immuneACCESS by way of TCRdb, which keeps in-frame sequences with V and J called. Part of the clones is missing from these tables; in studies checked, under half for an unresolved V gene and the rest for unknown reasons. The sample table lists about 77,000 clones, 85% to 95% of them with a count of one. The ten largest clones capture roughly 4.9% of the sample. Sequenced here: CD4+ or CD8+ T cells sorted from blood, sampled in a trial of the OX40 agonist ivuxolimab. These receptors all stem from an adult with an advanced solid tumor such as melanoma, head and neck, liver or kidney cancer.

The chain carries TRBV10-1 and TRBJ2-7; TRBD2 is a possible D gene (5 bases). V lost 6 bases and J 1 base, leaving 16 bases between the germline ends. CDR3 size: 15 residues. CDR1 WNHNN and CDR2 SYGVQD come from the germline V gene (reference sequence). The CDR3 DNA reads as TGCGCCAGCAGCGGAGGAAGCGGTACTTCCTACGAGCAGTACTTC. Amino acids: CASSGGSGTSYEQYF.

The V gene is TRBV28, the J gene TRBJ1-4, with a weak D call TRBD1 (5 bases). The CDR3 sequence is 16 residues long. Germline CDR1 and CDR2: MDHEN and SYDVKM. The V and J ends lost 1 base and 4 bases respectively, with 13 bases between them. The CDR3 nucleotides are TGTGCCAGCAGTTTATTCCCGGGACGGCTTAATGAAAAACTGTTTTTT. Its protein product is CASSLFPGRLNEKLFF.

This sequence joins TRBV6-1 and TRBJ2-3, with D possibly being TRBD1 (5 bases). The V and J ends lost 3 bases and 1 base respectively, with 8 bases between them. Germline values: CDR1 MNHNS, CDR2 SASEGT. The CDR3 totals 14 residues. The CDR3 nucleotides read TGTGCCAGCAGTGACAGGGTAGGCACAGATACGCAGTATTTT. Translation gives CASSDRVGTDTQYF.

The chain carries TRBV6-6 and TRBJ2-1; 12 bases line up with TRBD1. The CDR3 sequence is 15 residues long. The germline V gene has CDR1 MNHNY and CDR2 SVGAGI (reference sequence). The J segment lost 6 bases and the V segment lost 4 bases, leaving 4 bases of the junction unmatched. The CDR3 here is CASSLGQGASNEQFF. Written as DNA, the CDR3 is TGTGCCAGCAGTTTGGGACAGGGGGCTAGCAATGAGCAGTTCTTC.

J is TRBJ2-5 and V is TRBV4-2; 8 bases fit TRBD2. The CDR3 loop spans 16 amino acids. Germline V gives CDR1 LGHNA, CDR2 YNFKEQ. Trimming took 0 bases from V and 1 from J; bases not matched to a gene: 4. CDR3 coding DNA: TGTGCCAGCAGCCAAGATATCACTAGCGGCCAAGAGACCCAGTACTTC. It specifies CASSQDITSGQETQYF.

The chain has TRBV5-8 and TRBJ2-5; D call uncertain. The germline V and J ends were trimmed by 5 bases and 5 bases, with 7 bases remaining between them. The length of the CDR3 is 11 residues. Germline V lookup: CDR1 SGHTS, CDR2 YDEGEE. This CDR3 is CASRGLETQYF. CDR3 bases: TGTGCCAGCAGAGGGTTGGAGACCCAGTACTTC.

This chain joins TRBV4-3 and TRBJ2-1; 16 nucleotides line up with TRBD2. This CDR3 has 18 amino acids. Germline CDR1 LGHNA, CDR2 YSLEER. Trimming cost V 0 bases and J 7 bases; bases outside gene matches: 6. The CDR3 loop is CASSQDIGTSGRGNEQFF. The CDR3 region has the DNA TGCGCCAGCAGCCAAGATATTGGGACTAGCGGGAGGGGAAATGAGCAGTTCTTC.

This clone was observed a few times. The rearrangement uses TRBV6-6 and TRBJ2-5; 8 bases are a match to TRBD2. CDR3 size: 16 residues. The trim removed 5 bases at V and 4 bases at J, leaving 12 bases unmatched. Germline loops: CDR1 MNHNY, CDR2 SVGAGI (reference sequence). CDR3 sequence reads: CASSPGLVRGGETQYF. CDR3 DNA: TGTGCCAGCAGTCCGGGACTAGTCCGAGGTGGAGAGACCCAGTACTTC.

The rearrangement links TRBV13 to TRBJ2-5, with TRBD2 matching over 7 bases. Germline V gives CDR1 PRHDT, CDR2 FYEKMQ (reference sequence). Trimming at V came to 5 bases and at J to 5 bases, leaving 14 bases not matched to a gene. The CDR3 length is 16 residues. The DNA for the CDR3 is TGTGCCAGCAGCATTTTATACCGGGGAGGGGCGGAGACCCAGTACTTC. Its protein product is CASSILYRGGAETQYF.

The chain carries TRBV28 and TRBJ2-3; maybe TRBD2 (5 bases). With 4 bases removed from V and 5 bases from J, the gap between germline ends came to 7 bases. From germline, CDR1 is MDHEN and CDR2 SYDVKM. This CDR3 has 12 amino acids. The CDR3 DNA sequence: TGTGCCAGCAGTTGGGAGTTAGATACGCAGTATTTT. Amino acids: CASSWELDTQYF.

The gene calls are TRBV2 and TRBJ2-1; D unclear. Germline assignment: CDR1 SNHLY and CDR2 FYNNEI. Trimming stripped 3 bases from V and 16 bases from J, with 13 bases between. This CDR3 has 11 residues. The CDR3 sequence: CASSETSMSFF. The CDR3, as DNA: TGTGCCAGCAGTGAGACGTCTATGAGCTTCTTC.

The chain links TRBV27 to TRBJ1-2, with 7 bases aligning to TRBD1. V was clipped by 6 bases and J by 4 bases; unmatched bases: 20. Germline V gene sequence: CDR1 MNHEY, CDR2 SMNVEV (reference sequence). The CDR3 spans 18 residues. The CDR3 spells CASRSHSDRALPIYGYTF. In DNA form, the CDR3 reads TGTGCCAGCAGATCCCACTCCGACAGGGCTCTCCCTATCTATGGCTACACCTTC.

The CDR3 is CASRRQISSNTGELFF. The CDR3 DNA reads TGTGCCAGTAGGAGACAGATTTCTTCGAACACCGGGGAGCTGTTTTTT. The J gene is TRBJ2-2, the V gene TRBV19, with TRBD1 as a possible D gene (5 bases). CDR3 size: 16 residues. Germline loops: CDR1 LNHDA, CDR2 SQIVND (reference sequence). The V and J ends lost 6 bases and 0 bases respectively, with 14 bases between them. Variable domain in full (rest from reference TRBV19 and TRBJ2-2): DGGITQSPKYLFRKEGQNVTLSCEQNLNHDAMYWYRQDPGQGLRLIYYSQIVNDFQKGDIAEGYSVSREKKESFPLTVTSAQKNPTAFYLCASRRQISSNTGELFFGEGSRLTVL.

This chain joins TRBV29-1 and TRBJ2-1; 7 bases match TRBD1. Losses at the gene ends were 6 bases for V and 5 bases for J; bases not matched to a gene: 4. The CDR3 contains 12 residues. Germline values: CDR1 SQVTM, CDR2 ANQGSEA. The CDR3 spells CSVQGRNNEQFF. DNA of the CDR3: TGCAGCGTACAGGGGCGTAACAATGAGCAGTTCTTC.

The genes are TRBV2 and TRBJ2-1; D is possibly TRBD1 (5 bases). Trimming took 10 bases from V and 7 from J, leaving 11 bases between them. CDR1 is SNHLY and CDR2 is FYNNEI in the germline V gene. The CDR3 has 11 amino acids. The CDR3 coding sequence is TGTGCCACGTATAGGGGAAATGAGCAGTTCTTC. The encoded protein is CATYRGNEQFF.

The V call is TRBV19, the J call TRBJ2-7; 9 bases are a match to TRBD1. This CDR3 has 15 amino acids. V gave up 5 bases and J gave up 1 base; unmatched junction bases: 6. CDR1 LNHDA and CDR2 SQIVND come from the germline V gene (reference sequence). CDR3 region: CASSQTTGGSYEQYF. In DNA form, the CDR3 reads TGTGCCAGTAGTCAGACGACAGGGGGATCCTACGAGCAGTACTTC.

The chain employs TRBV4-3 and TRBJ1-2, with a tentative D call TRBD1 (5 bases). The CDR3 is 15 residues long. V shed 0 bases and J shed 6 bases, with 14 bases lying between them. Germline CDR1 is LGHNA and CDR2 is YSLEER. The CDR3 bases are TGCGCCAGCAGCCAAGAATTCCCAGGGAATAATGGCTACACCTTC. Protein product: CASSQEFPGNNGYTF.

The rearrangement links TRBV5-1 to TRBJ2-7, with TRBD1 as a possible D gene (6 bases). V lost 0 bases to trimming and J lost 11 bases, with 18 bases between them. Germline V lookup: CDR1 SGHRS, CDR2 YFSETQ. CDR3 size: 14 residues. CDR3: CASSLDRAGTREYF. The DNA of the CDR3 is TGCGCCAGCAGCTTGGACAGGGCCGGGACACGGGAGTACTTC.

This rearrangement joins TRBV7-2 to TRBJ2-1; 8 nucleotides match TRBD2. V lost 3 bases to trimming and J lost 4 bases; unmatched junction nucleotides: 2. CDR1 and CDR2 (germline): SGHTA, FQGNSA. The CDR3 runs 14 residues. The CDR3: CASSFTSGYNEQFF. The CDR3 region has the DNA TGTGCCAGCAGCTTCACTAGCGGTTACAATGAGCAGTTCTTC.

The rearrangement joins TRBV4-3 to TRBJ2-7, with 7 bases lining up with TRBD2. Germline-derived CDR1 and CDR2 are LGHNA and YSLEER. This CDR3 is 15 amino acids long. V lost 0 bases and J lost 4; bases outside the gene matches: 6. CDR3 residues: CASSQDVGRSYEQYF. The CDR3 DNA reads as TGCGCCAGCAGCCAAGACGTCGGGAGGTCGTACGAGCAGTACTTC.

This chain connects TRBV6-1 to TRBJ1-1; 7 bases fit TRBD1. The CDR3 extends over 14 amino acids. Germline V lookup: CDR1 MNHNS, CDR2 SASEGT. The V segment lost 6 bases and the J segment 4 bases; nucleotides outside the gene matches: 8. CDR3 region: CASRQQGFFTEAFF. CDR3 in DNA: TGTGCCAGCAGACAACAGGGGTTTTTCACTGAAGCTTTCTTT.

A single count supports this clone. The CDR3 here is CASSPDVRGLARLSSYEQYF. CDR3 nucleotides: TGCGCCAGCAGCCCGGACGTTAGGGGACTAGCGCGTTTGAGCTCCTACGAGCAGTACTTC. V gene TRBV5-1 combines with J gene TRBJ2-5; 10 bases map to TRBD2. The assigned J gene may be wrong: the sequence end matches TRBJ2-7 better. The V gene's germline CDR1 is SGHRS and CDR2 YFSETQ. This CDR3 spans 20 amino acids.

The chain combines TRBV20-1 with TRBJ2-1; TRBD2 agrees at 9 bases. Trimming removed 7 bases from V and 5 bases from J; junction bases left unmatched: 0. Per germline, CDR1 DFQATT and CDR2 SNEGSKA (reference sequence). The CDR3 has 11 amino acids. CDR3 region: CSVAGDNEQFF. CDR3 DNA: TGCAGTGTAGCGGGAGACAATGAGCAGTTCTTC.

This chain connects TRBV5-4 to TRBJ2-2; D gene unclear. Trimming removed 3 bases from V and 8 bases from J, with 5 bases in between. The germline CDR1 and CDR2 sequences are SGHNT and YYREEE (reference sequence). This CDR3 region has 11 residues. The DNA for the CDR3 is TGTGCCAGCAGCTGGCGTGGGGAGCTGTTTTTT. This encodes CASSWRGELFF.